This T cell receptor beta chain was recorded in a study of blood T cell repertoires in COVID-19. The wider study: Donors in the United States, Italy and Spain gave samples during acute or convalescent COVID-19.

This clone was counted a single time. CDR1 is SGDLS and CDR2 is YYNGEE in the germline V gene. The CDR3 contains 16 residues. Trimming cost V 2 bases and J 4 bases, with 13 bases left between them. Source study methods: Nucleated cell number was recorded as an estimate derived from reference gene primer amplification. Generated by immunoSEQ multiplex PCR, the TCRdb table keeps only in-frame clones and is missing some. Clonal size and the V and J genes are those of that table, whereas D and trimming came from the DNA. The sample holds approximately 68,000 clones, around 80% seen once. The clonotype originates from a human donor in a cohort sampled during active COVID-19. This chain joins TRBV9 and TRBJ2-6; possible D gene TRBD1, 6 bases. The sample taken for sequencing was peripheral blood. The CDR3 DNA is TGTGCCAGCAGCGTCGACAGGATTTCAGGGGCCAACGTCCTGACTTTC. Translation: CASSVDRISGANVLTF.